This T cell receptor beta chain stems from a study of blood T cell repertoires in COVID-19. Study overall: From the United States, Italy and Spain came samples of acute and convalescent COVID-19. The cDNA or gDNA used as material had been derived from T cells, B-cell-depleted T cells, or PBMCs.

Per the original methods: Reference gene primers were amplified, and this amplification served to estimate nucleated cell counts. Assay used: immunoSEQ multiplex PCR; TCRdb lists only in-frame clones, some missing. V, J and clone size derive from that table, while D and trimming were established from the DNA sequence. The sample lists approximately 200,000 clones, roughly three quarters occurring once. With 4 bases removed from V and 2 bases from J, the gap between germline ends came to 12 bases. Germline V gene data show CDR1 as MGHRA and CDR2 as YSYEKL. The CDR3 spans 14 residues. Seattle researchers signed up patients amid active infection and tracked them longitudinally.

Sequenced input: peripheral blood. The receptor's source is a middle-aged woman with COVID-19, enrolled during active disease. The genes are TRBV4-1 and TRBJ2-7; D perhaps matches TRBD2 (5 bases). CDR3 in amino acids: CASSPDYIAYEQYF. The CDR3 nucleotides read TGCGCCAGCAGCCCCGACTACATAGCCTACGAGCAGTACTTC.